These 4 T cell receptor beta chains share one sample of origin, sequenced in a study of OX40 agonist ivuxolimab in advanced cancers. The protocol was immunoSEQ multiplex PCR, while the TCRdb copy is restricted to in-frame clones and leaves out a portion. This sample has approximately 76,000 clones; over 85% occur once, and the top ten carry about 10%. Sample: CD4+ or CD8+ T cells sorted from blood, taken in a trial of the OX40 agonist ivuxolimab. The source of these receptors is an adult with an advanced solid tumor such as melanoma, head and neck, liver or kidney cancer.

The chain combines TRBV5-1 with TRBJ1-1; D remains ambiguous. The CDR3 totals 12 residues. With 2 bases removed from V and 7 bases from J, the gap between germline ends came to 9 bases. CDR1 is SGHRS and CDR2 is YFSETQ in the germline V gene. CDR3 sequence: CASSFSGVEAFF. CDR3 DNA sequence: TGCGCCAGCAGCTTTAGCGGGGTTGAAGCTTTCTTT.

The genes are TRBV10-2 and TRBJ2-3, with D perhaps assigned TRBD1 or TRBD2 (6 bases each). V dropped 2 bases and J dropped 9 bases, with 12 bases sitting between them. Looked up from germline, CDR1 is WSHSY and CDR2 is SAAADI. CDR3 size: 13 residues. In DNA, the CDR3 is TGCGCCAGCAGTGAGGGGGGGCCTGAAACGCAGTATTTT. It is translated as CASSEGGPETQYF.

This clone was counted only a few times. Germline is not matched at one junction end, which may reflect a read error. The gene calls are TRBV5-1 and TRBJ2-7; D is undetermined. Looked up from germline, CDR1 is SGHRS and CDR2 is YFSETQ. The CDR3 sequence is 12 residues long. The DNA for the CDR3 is TGTGCCAGCAGCTCCAAGGCCTACGAGCAGTACTTC. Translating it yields CASSSKAYEQYF.

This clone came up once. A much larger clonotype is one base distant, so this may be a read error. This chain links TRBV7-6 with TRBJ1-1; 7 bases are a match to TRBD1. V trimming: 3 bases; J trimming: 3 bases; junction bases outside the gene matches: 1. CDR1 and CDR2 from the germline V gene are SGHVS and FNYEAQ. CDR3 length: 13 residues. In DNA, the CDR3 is TGTGCCAGCAGCTTGGGGACAGACACTGAAGCTTTCTTT. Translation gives CASSLGTDTEAFF.